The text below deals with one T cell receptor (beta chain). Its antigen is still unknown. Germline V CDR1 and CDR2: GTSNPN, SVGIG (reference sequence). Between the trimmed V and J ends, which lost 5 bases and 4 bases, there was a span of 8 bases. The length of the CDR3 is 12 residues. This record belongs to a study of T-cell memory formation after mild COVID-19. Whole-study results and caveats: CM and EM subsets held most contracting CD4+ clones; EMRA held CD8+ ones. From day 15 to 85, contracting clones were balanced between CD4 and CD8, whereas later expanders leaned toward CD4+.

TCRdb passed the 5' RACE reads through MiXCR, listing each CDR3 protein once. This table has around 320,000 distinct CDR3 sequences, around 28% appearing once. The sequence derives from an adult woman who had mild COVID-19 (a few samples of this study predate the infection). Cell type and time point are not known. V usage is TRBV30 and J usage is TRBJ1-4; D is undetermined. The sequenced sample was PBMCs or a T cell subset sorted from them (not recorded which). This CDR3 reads CAWGPHNEKLFF. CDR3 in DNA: TGTGCCTGGGGGCCCCATAATGAAAAACTGTTTTTT.